Listed below are T cell receptor beta chains from one sample, sequenced in a study of graft-versus-host responses after intestinal transplantation. What these receptors recognize is not known. Measured with immunoSEQ multiplex PCR; TCRdb has only the in-frame clones, and not every one. Found here are 90,000 to 150,000 clones, approximately 92% of them singletons; the top ten hold roughly 0.12%. Specimen: unstimulated CD4+ T cells sorted from spleen or lymph node cells, collected before intestinal transplant. The receptors come from a human donor who received an intestinal transplant. The CDR3 runs from the conserved cysteine through the conserved F or W. The D gene is left open where the match is weak. Rows give clone size only sometimes, using once, few, many, or a class for an expanded clone.

NA,TRBV7-3,once,TRBJ1-1,TGTGCCAGCAGCTCTGGGGTAGGGAGAGACACTGAAGCTTTCTTT,CASSSGVGRDTEAFF
NA,TRBV18,NA,TRBJ2-5,TGTGCCAGCTCACCAAGCCGACTTAAAGAGACCCAGTACTTC,CASSPSRLKETQYF
TRBD1,TRBV19,NA,TRBJ2-2,TGTGCCAGTAGTAACCAGGGGGCTAGCGGGGAGCTGTTTTTT,CASSNQGASGELFF
TRBD1,TRBV7-3,NA,TRBJ1-2,TGTGCCAGCAGCTCCAAGACAGGGGTCTCGGGCTACACCTTC,CASSSKTGVSGYTF
NA,TRBV5-4,NA,TRBJ2-7,TGTGCCAGCAGCTTGGATCCGGGGACCTACGAGCAGTACTTC,CASSLDPGTYEQYF
TRBD2,TRBV29-1,NA,TRBJ2-3,TGCAGCGTTGTAGCGGGGGGGACCTATACGCAGTATTTT,CSVVAGGTYTQYF
NA,TRBV11-3,NA,TRBJ1-4,TGTGCCAGCAGCTTAGCACAGGGACGGACTAATGAAAAACTGTTTTTT,CASSLAQGRTNEKLFF
NA,TRBV5-1,NA,TRBJ2-3,TGCGCCAGCAGGCGGGGGCCGAACGTAGATACGCAGTATTTT,CASRRGPNVDTQYF
TRBD1,TRBV7-9,NA,TRBJ2-7,TGTGCCAGCCGATTCGGGACAGGGCCGGGAGGGCAGTACTTC,CASRFGTGPGGQYF
NA,TRBV7-6,NA,TRBJ2-1,TGTGCCAGCAGCTTAGAGGGGAGGTCCTACAATGAGCAGTTCTTC,CASSLEGRSYNEQFF
NA,TRBV14,few,TRBJ2-5,TGTGCCAGCAGCCCCATTCTTCAAGAGACCCAGTACTTC,CASSPILQETQYF
NA,TRBV6-5,NA,TRBJ1-2,TGTGCCAGCAGGGAGCAGGACCGGAGCTATGGCTACACCTTC,CASREQDRSYGYTF
TRBD2,TRBV4-1,NA,TRBJ2-7,TGCGCCAGCAGCCAAGGACTAGCGGGAACAACCTACGAGCAGTACTTC,CASSQGLAGTTYEQYF
NA,TRBV28,NA,TRBJ1-5,TGTGCCAGCAGCCCTACAACAGGTCAGCCCTCTAACCAGCCCCAGCATTTT,CASSPTTGQPSNQPQHF